These 15 T cell receptor beta chains were all obtained from the same sample, sequenced in a study of blood T cells in healthy people across ages. Primers used in a second PCR of about 7 to 12 cycles were a sample-barcoded 5' primer and a J-beta primer mix. MiXCR, run by TCRdb on the 5' RACE reads, gives a single entry per CDR3 protein. The data show about a million distinct CDR3 sequences, 51% seen once. The sequenced material came from blood. The receptor source for this set is an older woman in good health.

A few counts support this clonotype. This chain joins TRBV3-1 and TRBJ2-6; 7 bases align to TRBD1. This CDR3 has 17 residues. Germline CDR1 and CDR2: LGHDT and YNNKEL (reference sequence). With V trimmed by 4 bases and J by 0 bases, 6 bases remained unmatched. CDR3 coding DNA: TGTGCCAGCAGCCTAATGACAGGGACCTCTGGGGCCAACGTCCTGACTTTC. It yields the protein CASSLMTGTSGANVLTF.

The chain employs TRBV2 and TRBJ1-5; D is ambiguous. The CDR3 spans 13 residues. Trimming took 0 bases from V and 4 from J, leaving 4 bases between them. Germline CDR1 is SNHLY and CDR2 is FYNNEI. CDR3 bases: TGTGCCAGCAGTGAAGCTTGGAATCAGCCCCAGCATTTT. It is translated as CASSEAWNQPQHF.

V is TRBV5-5 and J is TRBJ1-5; D is unclear. The CDR3 contains 14 residues. Trimming removed 4 bases at V and 6 bases at J, with 14 bases between. Looked up from germline, CDR1 is SGHKS and CDR2 is YYEKEE (reference sequence). The CDR3 DNA reads as TGTGCCAGCAGCCGGAATGAAGGCGCTCAGCCCCAGCATTTT. Protein product: CASSRNEGAQPQHF.

The table lists this clonotype with a few counts. CDR3 sequence reads: CASRPDREKGYTF. DNA for the CDR3: TGTGCCAGCAGACCGGACAGGGAGAAGGGCTACACCTTC. The chain employs TRBV6-6 and TRBJ1-2, with 8 bases fitting TRBD1. The CDR3 loop spans 13 amino acids. Germline-derived CDR1 and CDR2 are MNHNY and SVGAGI (reference sequence). The V gene end was trimmed by 6 bases and the J gene end by 8 bases; junction bases not matched to a gene: 8.

V and J are TRBV6-5 and TRBJ2-3, with 8 bases lining up with TRBD2. V was pared by 6 bases and J by 5 bases, with 13 bases of the junction left unmatched. Germline assignment: CDR1 MNHEY and CDR2 SVGAGI. The length of the CDR3 is 16 residues. CDR3 nucleotide sequence: TGTGCCAGCAGCCCCGGTGCAGCGGGAGAGGAAGATACGCAGTATTTT. This sequence encodes CASSPGAAGEEDTQYF.

This clonotype was detected only a few times. This chain links TRBV27 with TRBJ1-2; TRBD1 aligns across 9 bases. This CDR3 has 15 residues. The V gene's germline CDR1 is MNHEY and CDR2 SMNVEV (reference sequence). V shed 2 bases, J shed 7 bases, and the junction held 8 bases outside the gene matches. CDR3 amino acids: CASSLDGTGWSGYTF. The CDR3 DNA reads TGTGCCAGCAGTTTAGACGGGACAGGGTGGAGTGGCTACACCTTC.

This chain connects TRBV7-2 to TRBJ2-2; D is possibly TRBD1 (6 bases). Trimming pared 0 bases from V and 4 bases from J, leaving 9 bases between. The CDR3 runs to 15 residues. Looked up from germline, CDR1 is SGHTA and CDR2 is FQGNSA. The CDR3 region is CASSLAVRGTGELFF. CDR3 nucleotide sequence: TGTGCCAGCAGCTTAGCGGTCAGGGGCACCGGGGAGCTGTTTTTT.

This clonotype was seen a handful of times. CDR3 coding DNA: TGTGCCAGCACCCAAGGACTAGCGGGACGCAATGAGCAGTTCTTC. Its protein product is CASTQGLAGRNEQFF. The rearrangement uses TRBV12-3 or TRBV12-4 and TRBJ2-1; 12 bases are a match to TRBD2. The length of the CDR3 is 15 residues. J gave up 6 bases and V 7 bases, and 7 bases lay outside the gene matches.

This clonotype was seen more than once but under ten times. The J gene is TRBJ1-1, the V gene TRBV12-3 or TRBV12-4; no firm D call. The CDR3 runs 13 residues. Between the trimmed V and J ends, which lost 9 bases and 0 bases, there was a span of 11 bases. The CDR3 DNA reads as TGTGCCAGTGTAACCACCTTGAACACTGAAGCTTTCTTT. Its protein is CASVTTLNTEAFF.

The chain couples TRBV20-1 to TRBJ2-7; D is undetermined. Germline-derived CDR1 and CDR2 are DFQATT and SNEGSKA (reference sequence). The CDR3 has 14 residues. V was pared by 2 bases and J by 0 bases, with 11 bases between. This CDR3 is CSARKKVNSYEQYF. As DNA, the CDR3 is TGCAGTGCTAGAAAGAAAGTCAACTCCTACGAGCAGTACTTC.

This clonotype was found a few times. The chain couples TRBV10-3 to TRBJ2-3, with TRBD2 matching 12 bases. V lost 5 bases to trimming and J lost 1 base; unmatched junction nucleotides: 1. The CDR3 spans 15 residues. Germline assignment: CDR1 ENHRY and CDR2 SYGVKD. Written as DNA, the CDR3 is TGTGCCATCAGTCGGACTAGCGGGGGCACAGATACGCAGTATTTT. Translated: CAISRTSGGTDTQYF.

This rearrangement joins TRBV12-3 or TRBV12-4 to TRBJ1-2; D remains unclear. V dropped 5 bases and J dropped 8 bases, with 12 bases sitting between them. The CDR3 spans 12 residues. CDR3: CASSGPRWGYTF. The DNA for the CDR3 is TGTGCCAGCAGTGGTCCTCGGTGGGGCTACACCTTC.

This chain uses TRBV6-2 or TRBV6-3 with TRBJ1-5; no definite D call. This CDR3 has 11 amino acids. The V end was cut by 4 bases, the J end by 11 bases, with 9 bases between. Germline V gene lookup returns CDR1 MNHEY and CDR2 SVGEGT. CDR3 residues: CASSSRSAQHF. In DNA, the CDR3 is TGTGCCAGCAGTTCGCGGTCAGCCCAGCATTTT.

The V and J genes are TRBV29-1 and TRBJ2-3, with D perhaps being TRBD1 or TRBD2 (5 bases each). Germline lookup yields CDR1 SQVTM and CDR2 ANQGSEA. This CDR3 contains 16 residues. Trimming stripped 2 bases from V and 0 bases from J, with 15 bases between. CDR3 sequence reads: CSVEPEAGLSTDTQYF. CDR3 coding DNA: TGCAGCGTTGAACCGGAGGCAGGGTTAAGCACAGATACGCAGTATTTT.

This clonotype was detected a few times. CDR3 amino acids: CAISLGPGEGEAFF. The CDR3 DNA is TGTGCCATTTCGCTCGGTCCGGGGGAGGGCGAAGCTTTCTTT. This sequence joins TRBV10-3 and TRBJ1-1; a weak D match, TRBD1 (5 bases). CDR1 is ENHRY and CDR2 is SYGVKD in the germline V gene. V was cut by 9 bases and J by 8 bases, with 22 bases left in between. The CDR3 consists of 14 residues.